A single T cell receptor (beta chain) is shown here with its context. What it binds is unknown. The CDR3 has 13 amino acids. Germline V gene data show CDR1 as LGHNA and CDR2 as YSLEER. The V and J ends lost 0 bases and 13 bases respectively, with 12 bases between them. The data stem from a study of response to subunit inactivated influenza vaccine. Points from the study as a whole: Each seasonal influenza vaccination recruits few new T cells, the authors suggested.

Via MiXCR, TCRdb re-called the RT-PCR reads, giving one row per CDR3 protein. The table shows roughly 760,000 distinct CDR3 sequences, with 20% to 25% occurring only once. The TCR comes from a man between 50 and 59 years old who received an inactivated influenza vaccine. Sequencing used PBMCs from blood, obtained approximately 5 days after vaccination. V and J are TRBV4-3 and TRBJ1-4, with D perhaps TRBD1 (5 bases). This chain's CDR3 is CASSQDLFRGLFF. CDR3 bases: TGCGCCAGCAGCCAAGATCTGTTTAGGGGACTGTTTTTT.